This T cell receptor beta chain was profiled in a study of blood T cell repertoires in COVID-19. Study-level information: Some COVID-19 samples were acute and others convalescent; all came from the United States, Italy and Spain. T cells, B-cell-depleted T cells, or PBMCs supplied cDNA or gDNA.

The ends were cut back, 2 bases at V and 0 bases at J, with 13 bases in the middle. The germline gives CDR1 SEHNR, CDR2 FQNEAQ (reference sequence). CDR3 length: 17 amino acids. This clone was recorded a few times. The repertoire was sequenced with immunoSEQ multiplex PCR; TCRdb's copy has only in-frame clones and lacks some. Of some 88,000 clones listed, roughly nine tenths are singletons. Sequenced material: peripheral blood. The chain combines TRBV7-9 with TRBJ2-2; D may be TRBD2 (7 bases). The clonotype comes from a human donor with active COVID-19. The donor label of this sample is uncertain. CDR3 residues: CASSLRGGGANTGELFF. CDR3 DNA sequence: TGTGCCAGCAGCTTAAGAGGCGGGGGCGCGAACACCGGGGAGCTGTTTTTT. The full variable domain, with the rest looked up from reference TRBV7-9 and TRBJ2-2, is DTGVSQNPRHKITKRGQNVTFRCDPISEHNRLYWYRQTLGQGPEFLTYFQNEAQLEKSRLLSDRFSAERPKGSFSTLEIQRTEQGDSAMYLCASSLRGGGANTGELFFGEGSRLTVL.